This TCR beta chain was captured by sequencing in a study of tumor and adjacent non-tumor tissue in lung cancer. With regard to this clonotype: Its antigen is undetermined. A much larger clone differs from this one at a single base, so this may be a read error.

RNA was extracted from bulk tissue without any cell sorting. General study points: In normal lung, the top 100 clones were significantly more dominant than in tumor. Significantly higher TCR diversity was found in tumor than normal lung. Tumor TCR diversity, when higher, was linked to shorter survival.

Three rounds of nested PCR, following a modified ARM-PCR protocol, produced the TCRbeta library. TCRdb re-called the multiplex PCR reads with MiXCR, one entry per CDR3 protein. The sample shows 120,000 or so distinct CDR3 sequences, about 66% of them seen only once. The CDR3 has 14 amino acids. V lost 5 bases, J lost 4 bases, and 14 bases lay in between. This chain connects TRBV12-3 or TRBV12-4 to TRBJ1-2, with D perhaps TRBD1 (5 bases). The TCR originated in a man between 25 and 39 years old with non-small cell lung cancer. Sequences were obtained from lung tumor tissue. This CDR3 reads CASSQGPGSYGYTF. CDR3 DNA: TGTGCCAGCAGTCAGGGACCGGGGAGCTATGGCTACACCTTC.